These 32 T cell receptor beta chains were sequenced from one sample in a study of shared clonotypes between healthy human individuals. TCRdb's copy holds only in-frame clones and misses some; the assay was immunoSEQ multiplex PCR. The sample has more than 2 million clones; almost 96% are singletons. Sequenced material: naive CD4+ T cells sorted from blood. Indicated subset: CD45RA+ positively selected. These receptors were taken from a man aged 18 to 30 in good health.

The chain links TRBV6-5 to TRBJ2-1; 7 positions agree with TRBD2. CDR1 and CDR2 from the germline V gene are MNHEY and SVGAGI. This CDR3 spans 16 amino acids. The V segment lost 2 bases and the J segment 4 bases; nucleotides outside the gene matches: 8. CDR3 sequence: CASSYGSASGYNEQFF. CDR3 DNA sequence: TGTGCCAGCAGTTACGGAAGCGCTAGCGGATACAATGAGCAGTTCTTC.

The genes are TRBV18 and TRBJ2-1; 8 positions match TRBD2. The CDR3 has 13 residues. V lost 2 bases and J lost 8; bases outside the gene matches: 2. The germline gives CDR1 KGHSH, CDR2 LQKENI. CDR3 in amino acids: CASSPEAGDEQFF. The CDR3 DNA follows: TGTGCCAGCTCACCAGAAGCGGGGGATGAGCAGTTCTTC.

This sequence joins TRBV14 and TRBJ2-2; TRBD1 aligns across 7 bases. Germline V lookup: CDR1 SGHDN, CDR2 FVKESK. The length of the CDR3 is 17 residues. Trimming at V came to 4 bases and at J to 2 bases, leaving 10 bases not matched to a gene. The CDR3 region has the DNA TGTGCCAGCAGCCGGACGCCGACAGGGTCTAACACCGGGGAGCTGTTTTTT. This translates into CASSRTPTGSNTGELFF.

The chain recombines TRBV7-9 with TRBJ2-7; the D gene is possibly TRBD1 (5 bases). V was trimmed by 1 base and J by 5 bases, leaving 12 bases between them. Per germline, CDR1 SEHNR and CDR2 FQNEAQ (reference sequence). The CDR3 covers 14 residues. Here the CDR3 reads CASSLGQWLDEQYF. The CDR3 DNA reads TGTGCCAGCAGCTTAGGACAGTGGCTCGACGAGCAGTACTTC.

The chain combines TRBV6-4 with TRBJ1-1; 7 nucleotides agree with TRBD1. The V and J ends lost 4 bases and 1 base, in that order; junction bases with no gene match: 6. This CDR3 contains 15 residues. From germline, CDR1 is MRHNA and CDR2 SNTAGT. The CDR3 nucleotides read TGTGCCAGCAGTGTACAGGGGATGGCGAACACTGAAGCTTTCTTT. Amino acid sequence: CASSVQGMANTEAFF.

This chain joins TRBV10-3 and TRBJ1-1; 11 nucleotides line up with TRBD1. The CDR3 totals 16 residues. Germline loops: CDR1 ENHRY, CDR2 SYGVKD. Unmatched junction bases numbered 8, after V lost 3 bases and J lost 5 bases. The CDR3 nucleotides read TGTGCCATCAGTGAAGGGACAGGGGGATATAAAACTGAAGCTTTCTTT. Residues: CAISEGTGGYKTEAFF.

J is TRBJ2-7 and V is TRBV5-5; TRBD1 matches 7 bases. The V segment lost 4 bases and the J segment 0 bases; nucleotides outside the gene matches: 4. The CDR3 has 14 residues. Per the germline V gene, CDR1 is SGHKS and CDR2 is YYEKEE (reference sequence). CDR3 loop: CASSLGQISYEQYF. As DNA, the CDR3 is TGTGCCAGCAGCCTGGGACAGATCTCCTACGAGCAGTACTTC.

V gene TRBV18 combines with J gene TRBJ2-2; D call uncertain. Deletions cut 6 bases from V and 5 bases from J, with 19 bases between. The germline CDR1 and CDR2 sequences are KGHSH and LQKENI. The CDR3 totals 16 residues. CDR3 bases: TGTGCCAGCTCCCCGTTAATGGCCGACGGGACCGGGGAGCTGTTTTTT. It encodes CASSPLMADGTGELFF.

The chain combines TRBV7-2 with TRBJ2-1, with TRBD1 matching over 7 bases. The CDR3 is made up of 14 amino acids. Looked up from germline, CDR1 is SGHTA and CDR2 is FQGNSA. The J segment lost 9 bases and the V segment lost 5 bases, leaving 10 bases of the junction unmatched. Here the CDR3 reads CASSQRGPEGEQFF. The CDR3, as DNA: TGTGCCAGCAGCCAAAGGGGGCCCGAGGGTGAGCAGTTCTTC.

The V gene is TRBV6-1, the J gene TRBJ1-4; 9 bases agree with TRBD1. Germline trimming cut 4 bases from V and 10 bases from J; bases unmatched to any gene: 10. From germline, CDR1 is MNHNS and CDR2 SASEGT. CDR3 size: 15 residues. The CDR3 loop is CASSGSGTGSSKLFF. In DNA form, the CDR3 reads TGTGCCAGCAGTGGATCCGGGACAGGGTCTTCAAAACTGTTTTTT.

The chain is built from TRBV4-1 and TRBJ1-2, with no clear D. The CDR3 spans 13 residues. Germline V gives CDR1 MGHRA, CDR2 YSYEKL. Trimming took 4 bases from V and 12 from J, leaving 18 bases between them. CDR3: CASSPPLAGPHTF. CDR3 in DNA: TGCGCCAGCAGCCCCCCTCTAGCTGGGCCTCACACCTTC.

J is TRBJ2-1 and V is TRBV5-1, with D uncertain. Germline values: CDR1 SGHRS, CDR2 YFSETQ. V lost 1 base to trimming and J lost 0 bases, with 14 bases between them. This CDR3 comprises 17 residues. CDR3 in DNA: TGCGCCAGCAGCTTGAATGTTGGGCCGAGCTCCTACAATGAGCAGTTCTTC. This sequence encodes CASSLNVGPSSYNEQFF.

The rearrangement joins TRBV18 to TRBJ1-2, with TRBD1 matching 7 bases. Germline lookup yields CDR1 KGHSH and CDR2 LQKENI. J was trimmed by 4 bases and V by 6 bases; bases with no gene match: 8. This CDR3 spans 14 amino acids. CDR3 bases: TGTGCCAGCTCCCACTCCCGGGACAGCTATGGCTACACCTTC. This sequence encodes CASSHSRDSYGYTF.

The chain joins TRBV6-6 to TRBJ1-4; D not certain. V lost 2 bases to trimming and J lost 4 bases, with 5 bases between them. In germline, CDR1 is MNHNY, CDR2 SVGAGI (reference sequence). The CDR3 runs to 13 residues. The CDR3 sequence: CASSYESNEKLFF. The CDR3 nucleotides are TGTGCCAGCAGTTACGAGAGTAATGAAAAACTGTTTTTT.

This rearrangement joins TRBV7-9 to TRBJ2-1; TRBD2 matches at 8 bases. Per the germline V gene, CDR1 is SEHNR and CDR2 is FQNEAQ (reference sequence). V lost 5 bases and J lost 0; bases outside the gene matches: 6. There are 16 residues in the CDR3. The CDR3 here is CASSATSGGSYNEQFF. The CDR3 DNA follows: TGTGCCAGCAGCGCAACTAGCGGAGGCTCCTACAATGAGCAGTTCTTC.

V is TRBV14 and J is TRBJ1-1; 10 bases align to TRBD1. Looked up from germline, CDR1 is SGHDN and CDR2 is FVKESK. Trimming took 2 bases from V and 11 from J; bases not matched to a gene: 5. This CDR3 has 13 amino acids. In nucleotides, the CDR3 is TGTGCCAGCAGCCAACGTGGGACAGGGGATGCTTTCTTT. It encodes CASSQRGTGDAFF.

The chain uses TRBV7-9 and TRBJ2-5; D not resolved. The CDR3 spans 13 residues. Germline values: CDR1 SEHNR, CDR2 FQNEAQ (reference sequence). The ends were cut back, 5 bases at V and 0 bases at J, with 7 bases in the middle. The CDR3 nucleotides are TGTGCCAGCAGCCCTAACCACCAAGAGACCCAGTACTTC. It translates to CASSPNHQETQYF.

The rearrangement joins TRBV10-3 to TRBJ1-2; D gene uncertain. Germline V gene data show CDR1 as ENHRY and CDR2 as SYGVKD. The V end lost 4 bases, the J end lost 8 bases, and 14 bases lay between the germline ends. CDR3 length: 13 amino acids. The CDR3 protein is CAISGRETEGYTF. The DNA for the CDR3 is TGTGCCATCAGTGGGAGAGAGACGGAGGGCTACACCTTC.

As to this clone: Other DNA sequences from this sample encode an identical CDR3 as well. This chain connects TRBV6-5 to TRBJ2-2, with no clear D. V was trimmed by 0 bases and J by 5 bases, leaving 4 bases between them. Looked up from germline, CDR1 is MNHEY and CDR2 is SVGAGI. This CDR3 contains 13 residues. The CDR3 nucleotides are TGTGCCAGCAGTTACTCCCCAACCGGGGAGCTGTTTTTT. Its translation: CASSYSPTGELFF.

The chain uses TRBV7-2 and TRBJ2-2; 10 bases match TRBD2. The V segment lost 1 base and the J segment 4 bases; nucleotides outside the gene matches: 3. CDR3 length equals 16 residues. Germline values: CDR1 SGHTA, CDR2 FQGNSA. CDR3: CASSLGSGRGTGELFF. CDR3 nucleotide sequence: TGTGCCAGCAGCTTAGGAAGCGGGAGGGGCACCGGGGAGCTGTTTTTT.

The chain carries TRBV5-6 and TRBJ2-3, with TRBD1 matching 10 bases. From germline, CDR1 is SGHDT and CDR2 YYEEEE. J lost 8 bases, V lost 4 bases, and 13 bases had no gene match. The CDR3 is made up of 16 amino acids. Written as DNA, the CDR3 is TGTGCCAGCAGCCCGGACAGGGGGACGTCCGGGGGTACGCAGTATTTT. Its translation: CASSPDRGTSGGTQYF.

The genes are TRBV5-1 and TRBJ1-1; D gene uncertain. The CDR3 spans 13 residues. The V and J ends lost 0 bases and 5 bases respectively, with 8 bases between them. From germline, CDR1 is SGHRS and CDR2 YFSETQ. For the CDR3, the DNA is TGCGCCAGCAGCTTGGCCGAGCGGACTGAAGCTTTCTTT. This encodes CASSLAERTEAFF.

V is TRBV6-6 and J is TRBJ1-5, with no clear D. From germline, CDR1 is MNHNY and CDR2 SVGAGI (reference sequence). With 4 bases removed from V and 6 bases from J, the gap between germline ends came to 10 bases. The CDR3 is made up of 13 amino acids. CDR3 sequence reads: CASSSGPGQPQHF. The DNA of the CDR3 is TGTGCCAGCAGTTCCGGCCCCGGTCAGCCCCAGCATTTT.

The V gene is TRBV5-1, the J gene TRBJ2-2; TRBD1 is a possible D gene (6 bases). Trimming cost V 4 bases and J 4 bases, with 14 bases left between them. Per the germline V gene, CDR1 is SGHRS and CDR2 is YFSETQ. This CDR3 has 15 amino acids. The DNA for the CDR3 is TGCGCCAGCAGCGAGGTGGCAGGGGTCACCGGGGAGCTGTTTTTT. It is translated as CASSEVAGVTGELFF.

The gene calls are TRBV18 and TRBJ1-2; D remains unclear. Germline V gives CDR1 KGHSH, CDR2 LQKENI. CDR3 size: 14 residues. The V end was cut by 6 bases, the J end by 0 bases, with 11 bases between. The CDR3 nucleotides are TGTGCCAGCTCCTCGGAAGGCGCTAACTATGGCTACACCTTC. Residues: CASSSEGANYGYTF. Full variable domain (missing parts from reference TRBV18 and TRBJ1-2): NAGVMQNPRHLVRRRGQEARLRCSPMKGHSHVYWYRQLPEEGLKFMVYLQKENIIDESGMPKERFSAEFPKEGPSILRIQQVVRGDSAAYFCASSSEGANYGYTFGSGTRLTVV.

The chain carries TRBV19 and TRBJ1-1; D may be TRBD1 (6 bases). V was cut by 5 bases and J by 1 base, with 14 bases left in between. CDR1 is LNHDA and CDR2 is SQIVND in the germline V gene (reference sequence). The CDR3 length is 15 residues. The CDR3 sequence is CASSSPRGRNTEAFF. The CDR3 DNA is TGTGCCAGTAGTTCCCCACGGGGGCGGAACACTGAAGCTTTCTTT.

The CDR3 DNA sequence: TGTGCCAGCAGCTCAGCGGGGGGGCTTTTTTACGAGCAGTACTTC. This encodes CASSSAGGLFYEQYF. The chain uses TRBV5-5 and TRBJ2-7; 10 bases agree with TRBD2. The ends lost 3 bases at V and 4 bases at J; junction bases unmatched: 7. The CDR3 covers 15 residues. The germline CDR1 and CDR2 sequences are SGHKS and YYEKEE (reference sequence).

Here the CDR3 reads CASSATGGLYSNQPQHF. The CDR3 DNA reads TGTGCCAGCAGTGCGACAGGGGGACTTTATAGCAATCAGCCCCAGCATTTT. The chain joins TRBV6-1 to TRBJ1-5; 9 positions agree with TRBD1. V shed 4 bases, J shed 0 bases, and the junction held 7 bases outside the gene matches. This CDR3 is built from 17 residues. Germline lookup yields CDR1 MNHNS and CDR2 SASEGT.

The chain combines TRBV15 with TRBJ1-2; a possible D gene is TRBD1 (5 bases). The germline V and J ends were trimmed by 11 bases and 5 bases, with 18 bases remaining between them. This CDR3 has 13 amino acids. Germline CDR1 LNHNV, CDR2 YYDKDF (reference sequence). In DNA, the CDR3 is TGTGCCCCCCCGAGGAGGGACTCATATGGCTACACCTTC. Protein: CAPPRRDSYGYTF. Together with reference TRBV15 and TRBJ1-2, the CDR3 gives the full variable domain: DAMVIQNPRYQVTQFGKPVTLSCSQTLNHNVMYWYQQKSSQAPKLLFHYYDKDFNNEADTPDNFQSRRPNTSFCFLDIRSPGLGDTAMYLCAPPRRDSYGYTFGSGTRLTVV.

This clone has a single count. CDR3 bases: TGCGCCGGAAGCGGGGGACTAAGCACAGATACGCAGTATTTT. Protein product: CAGSGGLSTDTQYF. This chain joins TRBV5-1 and TRBJ2-3; TRBD2 matches at 8 bases. The V gene's germline CDR1 is SGHRS and CDR2 YFSETQ. After removal of 10 bases from V and 0 bases from J, the junction contained 7 bases not matched to a gene. This CDR3 region has 14 residues.

CDR3: CASSESNPGYEQYF. The CDR3, as DNA: TGTGCCAGCAGTGAATCTAACCCGGGGTACGAGCAGTACTTC. The chain joins TRBV25-1 to TRBJ2-7; D perhaps matches TRBD2 (5 bases). Trimming left V 1 base short and J 4 bases short, with 11 bases between. CDR1 MGHDK and CDR2 SYGVNS come from the germline V gene. CDR3 length: 14 amino acids.

V is TRBV27 and J is TRBJ1-4; D gene unclear. There are 13 residues in the CDR3. The germline gives CDR1 MNHEY, CDR2 SMNVEV (reference sequence). V lost 4 bases, J lost 8 bases, and 11 bases lay in between. The CDR3 protein is CASSSNSWEKLFF. Written as DNA, the CDR3 is TGTGCCAGCAGTTCGAACTCGTGGGAAAAACTGTTTTTT. The full variable domain, with the rest looked up from reference TRBV27 and TRBJ1-4, is EAQVTQNPRYLITVTGKKLTVTCSQNMNHEYMSWYRQDPGLGLRQIYYSMNVEVTDKGDVPEGYKVSRKEKRNFPLILESPSPNQTSLYFCASSSNSWEKLFFGSGTQLSVL.